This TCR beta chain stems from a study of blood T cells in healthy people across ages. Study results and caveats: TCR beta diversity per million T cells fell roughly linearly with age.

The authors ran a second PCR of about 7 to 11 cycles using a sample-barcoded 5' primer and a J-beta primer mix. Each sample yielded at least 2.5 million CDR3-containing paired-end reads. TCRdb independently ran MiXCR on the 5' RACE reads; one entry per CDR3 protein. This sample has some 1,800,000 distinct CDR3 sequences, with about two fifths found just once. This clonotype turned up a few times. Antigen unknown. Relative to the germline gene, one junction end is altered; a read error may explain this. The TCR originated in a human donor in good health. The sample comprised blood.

The CDR3 protein is CASSPGQGIGNEQFF. CDR3 coding DNA: TGCGCCAGCAGCCCCGGACAGGGCATCGGGAATGAGCAGTTTTTT. V usage is TRBV5-1 and J usage is TRBJ2-2; 8 bases agree with TRBD1. The length of the CDR3 is 15 residues. The germline CDR1 and CDR2 sequences are SGHRS and YFSETQ.